The T cell receptor (beta chain) described here comes from a study of coeliac disease. Points from the study as a whole: Active celiac intraepithelial and lamina propria samples had lower TRB and TRG clonality than control samples. Lamina propria and intraepithelial cell fractions may contain each other's cells.

A remark on this clone: Its antigen remains unidentified.

Data came from immunoSEQ multiplex PCR; TCRdb stores just in-frame clones and leaves some out. The data contain 4,000 or so clones, around three fifths of them singletons. The receptor was derived from an older man without celiac disease. Sequencing was done on a sample of lymphocytes from the gut lamina propria.

CDR3 protein: CASSASGGVRNEQFF. The CDR3 DNA reads as TGTGCCAGCAGCGCTAGCGGGGGGGTGAGGAATGAGCAGTTCTTC. The chain has TRBV11-3 and TRBJ2-1; TRBD2 aligns across 12 bases. V shed 5 bases and J 7 bases; nucleotides not matched to a gene: 6. Germline CDR1 is SGHNT and CDR2 is YENEEA. The CDR3 has 15 residues.